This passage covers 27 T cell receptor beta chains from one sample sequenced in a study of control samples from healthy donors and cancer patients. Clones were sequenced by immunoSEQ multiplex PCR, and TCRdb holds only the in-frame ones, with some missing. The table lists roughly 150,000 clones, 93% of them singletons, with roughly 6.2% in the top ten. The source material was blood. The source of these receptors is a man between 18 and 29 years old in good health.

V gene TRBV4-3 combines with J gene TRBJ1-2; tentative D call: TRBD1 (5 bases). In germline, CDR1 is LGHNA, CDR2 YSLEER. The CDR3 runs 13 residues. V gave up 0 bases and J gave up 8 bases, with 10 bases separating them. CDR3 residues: CASSQEDGAGYTF. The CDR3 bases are TGCGCCAGCAGCCAAGAGGACGGGGCGGGCTACACCTTC.

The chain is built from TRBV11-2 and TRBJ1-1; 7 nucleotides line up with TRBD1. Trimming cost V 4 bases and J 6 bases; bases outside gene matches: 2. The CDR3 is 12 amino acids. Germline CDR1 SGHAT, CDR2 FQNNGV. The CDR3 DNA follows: TGTGCCAGCAGCTCTACAGGGGCTGAAGCTTTCTTT. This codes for CASSSTGAEAFF.

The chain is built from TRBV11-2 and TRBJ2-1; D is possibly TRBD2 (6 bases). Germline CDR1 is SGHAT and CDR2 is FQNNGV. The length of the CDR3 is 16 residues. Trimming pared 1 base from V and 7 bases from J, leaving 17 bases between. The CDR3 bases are TGTGCCAGCAGCTTAGGGATTGGAGGGTTTTATAATGAGCAGTTCTTC. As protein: CASSLGIGGFYNEQFF.

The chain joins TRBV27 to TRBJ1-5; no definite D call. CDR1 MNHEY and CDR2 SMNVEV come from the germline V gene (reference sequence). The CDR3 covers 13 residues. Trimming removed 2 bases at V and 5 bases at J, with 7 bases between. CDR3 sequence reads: CASSLRYHQPQHF. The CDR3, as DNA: TGTGCCAGCAGTTTAAGATATCATCAGCCCCAGCATTTT.

CDR3 sequence (DNA): TGTGCCAGCAGCTCTGCAGGACAGGGACCGAACTACGAGCAGTACTTC. It yields the protein CASSSAGQGPNYEQYF. The chain links TRBV5-4 to TRBJ2-7; 8 nucleotides agree with TRBD1. Germline V CDR1 and CDR2: SGHNT, YYREEE (reference sequence). Losses at the gene ends were 3 bases for V and 3 bases for J; bases not matched to a gene: 11. This CDR3 comprises 16 residues.

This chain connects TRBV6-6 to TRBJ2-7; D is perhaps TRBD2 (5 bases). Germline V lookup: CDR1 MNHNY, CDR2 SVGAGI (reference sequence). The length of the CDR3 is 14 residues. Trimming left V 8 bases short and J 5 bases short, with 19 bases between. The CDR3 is CASSPPGGGNEQYF. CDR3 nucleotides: TGTGCCAGCTCCCCTCCGGGTGGAGGAAACGAGCAGTACTTC.

CDR3 coding DNA: TGTGCCACCAGTGATTTAAGCGGGAGGGCCTCCGGGGAGCTGTTTTTT. Translated: CATSDLSGRASGELFF. This chain connects TRBV24-1 to TRBJ2-2; 10 bases map to TRBD2. There are 16 residues in the CDR3. In germline, CDR1 is KGHDR, CDR2 SFDVKD. Unmatched junction bases numbered 4, after V lost 1 base and J lost 6 bases.

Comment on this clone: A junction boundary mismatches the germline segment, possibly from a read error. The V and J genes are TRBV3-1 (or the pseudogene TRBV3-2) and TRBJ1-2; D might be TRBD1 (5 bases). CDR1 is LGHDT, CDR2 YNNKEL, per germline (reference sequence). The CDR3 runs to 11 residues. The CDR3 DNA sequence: TGTGCCAGCAGCTCAAGGGGCACAGAGTCCTTC. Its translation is CASSSRGTESF.

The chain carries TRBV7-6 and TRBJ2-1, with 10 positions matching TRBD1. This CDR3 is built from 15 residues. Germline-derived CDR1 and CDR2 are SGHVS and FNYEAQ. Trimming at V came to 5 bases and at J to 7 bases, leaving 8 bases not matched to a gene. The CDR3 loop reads CASSRGQGVGNEQFF. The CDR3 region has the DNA TGTGCCAGCAGCCGCGGACAGGGGGTTGGAAATGAGCAGTTCTTC.

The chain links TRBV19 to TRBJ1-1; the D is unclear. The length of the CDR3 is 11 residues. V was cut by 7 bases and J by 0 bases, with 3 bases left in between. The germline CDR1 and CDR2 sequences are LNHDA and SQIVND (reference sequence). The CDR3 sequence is CASKLNTEAFF. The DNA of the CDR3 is TGTGCCAGTAAACTGAACACTGAAGCTTTCTTT.

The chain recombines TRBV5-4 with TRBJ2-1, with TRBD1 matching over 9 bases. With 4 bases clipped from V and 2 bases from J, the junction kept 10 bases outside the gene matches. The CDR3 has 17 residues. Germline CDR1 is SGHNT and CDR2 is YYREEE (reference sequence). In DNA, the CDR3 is TGTGCCAGCAGCCTAGGGTATGGGACAGGGCCCTACAATGAGCAGTTCTTC. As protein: CASSLGYGTGPYNEQFF.

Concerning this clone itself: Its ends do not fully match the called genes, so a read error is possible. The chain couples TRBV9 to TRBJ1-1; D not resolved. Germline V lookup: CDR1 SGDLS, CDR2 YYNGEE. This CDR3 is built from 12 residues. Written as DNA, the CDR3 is TGTGCCAGCAGCCCCCGGGGTATAGATCGCTCTTTT. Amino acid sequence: CASSPRGIDRSF. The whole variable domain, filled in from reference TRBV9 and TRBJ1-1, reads DSGVTQTPKHLITATGQRVTLRCSPRSGDLSVYWYQQSLDQGLQFLIQYYNGEERAKGNILERFSAQQFPDLHSELNLSSLELGDSALYFCASSPRGIDRSFGQGTRLTVV.

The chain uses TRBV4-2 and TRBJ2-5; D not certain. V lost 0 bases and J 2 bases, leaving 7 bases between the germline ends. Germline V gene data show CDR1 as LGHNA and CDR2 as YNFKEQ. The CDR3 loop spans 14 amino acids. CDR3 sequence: CASSQERAQETQYF. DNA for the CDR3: TGTGCCAGCAGCCAAGAAAGGGCGCAAGAGACCCAGTACTTC.

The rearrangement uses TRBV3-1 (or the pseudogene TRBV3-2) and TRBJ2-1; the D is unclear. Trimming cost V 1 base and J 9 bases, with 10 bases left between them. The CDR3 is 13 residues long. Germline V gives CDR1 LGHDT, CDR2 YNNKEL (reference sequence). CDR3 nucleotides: TGTGCCAGCAGCCAAGGGAAGAAGGGTGAGCAGTTCTTC. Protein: CASSQGKKGEQFF.

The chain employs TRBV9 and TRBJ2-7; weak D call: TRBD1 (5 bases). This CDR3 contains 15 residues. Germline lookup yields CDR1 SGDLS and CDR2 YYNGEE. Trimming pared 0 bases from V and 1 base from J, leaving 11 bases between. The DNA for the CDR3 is TGTGCCAGCAGCGTAGAAGGACATCCATCCTACGAGCAGTACTTC. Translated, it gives CASSVEGHPSYEQYF.

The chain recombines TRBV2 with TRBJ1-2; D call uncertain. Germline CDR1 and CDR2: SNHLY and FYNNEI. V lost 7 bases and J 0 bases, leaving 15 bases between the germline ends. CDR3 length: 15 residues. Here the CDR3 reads CASTTEDGANYGYTF. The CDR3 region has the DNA TGTGCCAGCACTACCGAGGACGGGGCTAACTATGGCTACACCTTC. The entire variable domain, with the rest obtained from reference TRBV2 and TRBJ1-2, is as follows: EPEVTQTPSHQVTQMGQEVILRCVPISNHLYFYWYRQILGQKVEFLVSFYNNEISEKSEIFDDQFSVERPDGSNFTLKIRSTKLEDSAMYFCASTTEDGANYGYTFGSGTRLTVV.

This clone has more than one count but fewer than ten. CDR3 sequence: CASSYSPGLGTEAFF. CDR3 DNA: TGTGCCAGCAGTTACTCGCCGGGGTTGGGAACTGAAGCTTTCTTT. This sequence joins TRBV6-5 and TRBJ1-1; D is unresolved. Looked up from germline, CDR1 is MNHEY and CDR2 is SVGAGI. The CDR3 length is 15 residues. V shed 0 bases and J shed 5 bases, with 13 bases lying between them.

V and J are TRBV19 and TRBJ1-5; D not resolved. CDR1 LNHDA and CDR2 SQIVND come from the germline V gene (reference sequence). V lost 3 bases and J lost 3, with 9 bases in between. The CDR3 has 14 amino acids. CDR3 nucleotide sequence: TGTGCCAGTAGTATGGTTAGGGACAATCAGCCCCAGCATTTT. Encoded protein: CASSMVRDNQPQHF.

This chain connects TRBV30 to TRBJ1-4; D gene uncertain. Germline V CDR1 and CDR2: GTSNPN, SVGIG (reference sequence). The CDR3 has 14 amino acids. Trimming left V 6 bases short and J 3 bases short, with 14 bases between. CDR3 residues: CACHDRPANEKLFF. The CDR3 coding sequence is TGTGCCTGCCACGACCGACCGGCTAATGAAAAACTGTTTTTT.

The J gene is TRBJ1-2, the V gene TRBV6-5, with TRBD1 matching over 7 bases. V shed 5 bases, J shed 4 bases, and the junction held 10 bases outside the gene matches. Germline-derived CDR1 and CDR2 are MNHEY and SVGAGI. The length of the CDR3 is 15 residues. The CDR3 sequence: CASSKIQGGTYGYTF. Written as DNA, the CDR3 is TGTGCCAGCAGTAAAATTCAGGGGGGTACCTATGGCTACACCTTC.

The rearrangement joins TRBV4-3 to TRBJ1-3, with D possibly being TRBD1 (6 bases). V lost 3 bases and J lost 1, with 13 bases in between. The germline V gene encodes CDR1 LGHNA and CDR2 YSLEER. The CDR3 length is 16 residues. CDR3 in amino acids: CASSQVRTVSGNTIYF. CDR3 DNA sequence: TGCGCCAGCAGCCAGGTACGGACAGTTTCTGGAAACACCATATATTTT.

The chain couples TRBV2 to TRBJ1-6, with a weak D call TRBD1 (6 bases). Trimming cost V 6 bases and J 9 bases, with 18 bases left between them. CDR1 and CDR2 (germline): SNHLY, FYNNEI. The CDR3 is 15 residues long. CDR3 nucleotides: TGTGCCAGCAGCCAGCAGGGGATCGTGAGTTCACCCCTCCACTTT. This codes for CASSQQGIVSSPLHF.

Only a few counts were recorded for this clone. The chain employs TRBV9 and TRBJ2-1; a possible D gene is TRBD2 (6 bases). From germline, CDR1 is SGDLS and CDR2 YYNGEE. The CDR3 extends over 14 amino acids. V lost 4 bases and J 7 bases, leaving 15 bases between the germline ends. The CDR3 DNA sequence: TGTGCCAGCAGCCCGAGGACTATAATAAATGAGCAGTTCTTC. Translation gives CASSPRTIINEQFF. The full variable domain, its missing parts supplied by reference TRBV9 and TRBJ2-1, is DSGVTQTPKHLITATGQRVTLRCSPRSGDLSVYWYQQSLDQGLQFLIQYYNGEERAKGNILERFSAQQFPDLHSELNLSSLELGDSALYFCASSPRTIINEQFFGPGTRLTVL.

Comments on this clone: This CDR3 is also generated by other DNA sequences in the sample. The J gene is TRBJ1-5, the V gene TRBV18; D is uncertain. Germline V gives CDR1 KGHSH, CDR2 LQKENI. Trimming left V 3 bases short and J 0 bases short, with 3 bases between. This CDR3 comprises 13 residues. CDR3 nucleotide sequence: TGTGCCAGCTCACCGGATAGCAATCAGCCCCAGCATTTT. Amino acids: CASSPDSNQPQHF. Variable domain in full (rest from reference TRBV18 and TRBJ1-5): NAGVMQNPRHLVRRRGQEARLRCSPMKGHSHVYWYRQLPEEGLKFMVYLQKENIIDESGMPKERFSAEFPKEGPSILRIQQVVRGDSAAYFCASSPDSNQPQHFGDGTRLSIL.

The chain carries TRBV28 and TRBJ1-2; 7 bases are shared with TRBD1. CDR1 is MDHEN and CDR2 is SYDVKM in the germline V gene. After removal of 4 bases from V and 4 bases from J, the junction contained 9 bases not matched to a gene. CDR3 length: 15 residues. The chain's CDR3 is CASSSQGEGVYGYTF. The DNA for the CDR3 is TGTGCCAGCAGTTCGCAGGGGGAGGGGGTCTATGGCTACACCTTC.

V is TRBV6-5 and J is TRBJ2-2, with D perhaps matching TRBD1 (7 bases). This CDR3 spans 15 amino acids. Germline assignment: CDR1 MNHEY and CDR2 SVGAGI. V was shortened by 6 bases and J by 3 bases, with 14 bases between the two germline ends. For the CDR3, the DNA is TGTGCCAGCAGCCCGGGGGACAGTCACACCGGGGAGCTGTTTTTT. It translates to CASSPGDSHTGELFF.

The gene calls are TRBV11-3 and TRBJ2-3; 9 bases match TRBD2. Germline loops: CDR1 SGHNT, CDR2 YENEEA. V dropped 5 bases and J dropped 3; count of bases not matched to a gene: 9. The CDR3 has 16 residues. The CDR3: CASSLVAGGSTDTQYF. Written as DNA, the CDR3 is TGTGCCAGCAGCCTCGTTGCGGGAGGGTCTACAGATACGCAGTATTTT.